This T cell receptor beta chain was profiled in a study of T cells in Graves' hyperthyroidism and ophthalmopathy. Study findings and constraints: Most clonotypes that expanded in the thyroid above 0.001 also showed up in blood.

Lactation, pregnancy, other autoimmune disease or uncontrolled infection excluded patients. The V end lost 5 bases, the J end lost 3 bases, and 8 bases lay between the germline ends. Germline assignment: CDR1 KGHDR and CDR2 SFDVKD. CDR3 size: 13 residues. By share, this clonotype counts as medium-sized. As yet, its antigen is unknown. Template material for amplifying TCR beta CDR3 regions consisted of RNA transcripts. The TCR CDR3 first-round RT-PCR relied on the HTBI primer set. TCRdb recomputed calls from the multiplex PCR reads with MiXCR, one row per CDR3 protein. The repertoire holds more than 50,000 distinct CDR3 sequences, with roughly 49% as singletons.

The TCR was taken from a woman aged 25 to 39 with Graves' ophthalmopathy. Sequences were obtained from blood. This chain connects TRBV24-1 to TRBJ2-3; D might be TRBD1 (5 bases). The CDR3 protein is CATSAQGTDTQYF. The CDR3 nucleotides are TGTGCCACCAGTGCCCAGGGAACAGATACGCAGTATTTT.